The 7 T cell receptor beta chains in this list originate from one sample, sequenced in a study of cytomegalovirus exposure and HLA in healthy donors. This PCR relied on a set of 60 Vbeta primers and 13 Jbeta primers. Some clones are missing from TCRdb's copy, which holds only in-frame ones; the method was immunoSEQ multiplex PCR. The sample yields roughly 140,000 clones, around 84% seen once. The sequenced sample consisted of PBMCs. These receptors were obtained from a boy aged 2 to 10 in good health and CMV-seronegative.

In this sample, this clone turned up a few times. This chain uses TRBV7-7 with TRBJ2-1; D possibly corresponds to TRBD1 (5 bases). CDR3 length equals 14 residues. Germline CDR1 SSHAT, CDR2 FNYEAQ (reference sequence). In DNA, the CDR3 is TGTGCAAACTTCGGACACGAATCGCACAATGAGCAGTTCTTC. Encoded protein: CANFGHESHNEQFF.

This clone was seen many times. V and J are TRBV30 and TRBJ1-1; TRBD1 matches at 7 bases. This CDR3 contains 13 residues. CDR1 and CDR2 from the germline V gene are GTSNPN and SVGIG (reference sequence). V lost 5 bases and J lost 0; bases outside the gene matches: 3. The chain's CDR3 is CAWGTDLNTEAFF. The CDR3 DNA sequence: TGTGCCTGGGGGACAGACTTGAACACTGAAGCTTTCTTT.

The chain carries TRBV7-2 and TRBJ2-3; TRBD1 aligns across 7 bases. Germline V gene sequence: CDR1 SGHTA, CDR2 FQGNSA. The ends lost 6 bases at V and 3 bases at J; junction bases unmatched: 9. CDR3 length: 15 amino acids. CDR3: CASSKGAWSTDTQYF. The CDR3, as DNA: TGTGCCAGCAGTAAGGGGGCATGGAGTACAGATACGCAGTATTTT.

The V gene is TRBV12-5, the J gene TRBJ2-3; 8 nucleotides line up with TRBD1. CDR1 is LGHNT and CDR2 is FRNRAP in the germline V gene. The CDR3 length is 15 residues. V gave up 5 bases and J gave up 2 bases; unmatched junction bases: 6. DNA of the CDR3: TGTGCTAGTGGTGTGGGACAGGCCACCACAGATACGCAGTATTTT. Its protein product is CASGVGQATTDTQYF.

This chain connects TRBV5-5 to TRBJ1-2, with D perhaps TRBD1 (6 bases). Trimming took off 2 bases at V and 1 base at J, with 12 bases between the two ends. The CDR3 is 15 amino acids. Per germline, CDR1 SGHKS and CDR2 YYEKEE (reference sequence). CDR3 in DNA: TGTGCCAGCAGCTTCAACAGGGCCGATAACTATGGCTACACCTTC. Its protein product is CASSFNRADNYGYTF.

This clone was counted only a few times. J is TRBJ2-7 and V is TRBV7-9; D may be TRBD2 (5 bases). This CDR3 is 15 amino acids long. CDR1 is SEHNR, CDR2 FQNEAQ, per germline (reference sequence). V was shortened by 2 bases and J by 3 bases, with 14 bases between the two germline ends. The CDR3 reads CASSLLKAVNYEQYF. The CDR3 DNA sequence: TGTGCCAGCAGCTTATTGAAAGCGGTTAACTACGAGCAGTACTTC.

This sequence joins TRBV7-9 and TRBJ1-1; D is ambiguous. From germline, CDR1 is SEHNR and CDR2 FQNEAQ (reference sequence). V lost 3 bases and J lost 4, with 9 bases in between. This CDR3 is built from 13 residues. DNA of the CDR3: TGTGCCAGCAGCTTTCGAGGGAGCACTGAAGCTTTCTTT. Protein: CASSFRGSTEAFF.